This TCR beta chain was recorded in a study of cytomegalovirus exposure and HLA in healthy donors. General study points: By a later analysis, the bulk of CMV-associated TCR beta chains appeared HLA-restricted. Certain indistinguishable V segments, among them TRBV6-2 and TRBV6-3, were excluded. Follow-up analysis later connected one missense variant in DCLRE1C with trimming of TCR beta V- and J-genes.

Details on this clone: Its antigen is undetermined.

Germline assignment: CDR1 MDHEN and CDR2 SYDVKM. V was trimmed by 4 bases and J by 4 bases, leaving 13 bases between them. The CDR3 extends over 14 amino acids. Primers for the PCR totalled 60 Vbeta and 13 Jbeta. Some clones are missing from TCRdb's copy, which holds only in-frame ones; the method was immunoSEQ multiplex PCR. Here the sample spans about 150,000 clones, 55% to 80% being singletons. The receptor's source is a woman in her sixties or seventies in good health and CMV-seropositive. Material: PBMCs. This sequence joins TRBV28 and TRBJ1-1, with D hard to call. This chain's CDR3 is CASSSPFLATEAFF. CDR3 DNA: TGTGCCAGCAGTTCCCCCTTTCTGGCCACTGAAGCTTTCTTT.